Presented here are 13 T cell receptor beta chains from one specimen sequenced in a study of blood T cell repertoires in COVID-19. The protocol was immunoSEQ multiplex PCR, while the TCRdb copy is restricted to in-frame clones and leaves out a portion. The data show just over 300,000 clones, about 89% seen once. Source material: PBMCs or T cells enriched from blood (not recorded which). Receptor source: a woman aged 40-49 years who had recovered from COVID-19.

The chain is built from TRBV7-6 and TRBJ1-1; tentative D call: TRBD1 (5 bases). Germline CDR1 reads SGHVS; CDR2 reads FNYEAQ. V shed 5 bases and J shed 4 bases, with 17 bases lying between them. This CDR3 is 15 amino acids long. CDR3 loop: CASSRSNQGVTEAFF. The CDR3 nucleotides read TGTGCCAGCAGCCGATCAAATCAGGGTGTCACTGAAGCTTTCTTT.

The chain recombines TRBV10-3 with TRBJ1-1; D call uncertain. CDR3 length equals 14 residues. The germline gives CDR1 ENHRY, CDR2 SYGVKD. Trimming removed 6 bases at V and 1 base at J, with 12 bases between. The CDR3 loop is CAISIGGGNTEAFF. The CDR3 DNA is TGTGCCATCAGCATAGGAGGTGGGAACACTGAAGCTTTCTTT.

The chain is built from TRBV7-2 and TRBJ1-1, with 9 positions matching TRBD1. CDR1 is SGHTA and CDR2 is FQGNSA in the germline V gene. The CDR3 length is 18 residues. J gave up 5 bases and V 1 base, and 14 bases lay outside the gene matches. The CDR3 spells CASSLDLGQGKRRTEAFF. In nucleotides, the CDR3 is TGTGCCAGCAGCTTAGATCTCGGACAGGGGAAAAGGCGGACTGAAGCTTTCTTT.

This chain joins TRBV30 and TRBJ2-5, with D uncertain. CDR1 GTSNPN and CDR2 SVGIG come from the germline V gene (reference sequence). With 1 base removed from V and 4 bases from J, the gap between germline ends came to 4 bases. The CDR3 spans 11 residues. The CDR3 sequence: CAWSGGETQYF. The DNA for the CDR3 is TGTGCCTGGAGTGGAGGAGAGACCCAGTACTTC.

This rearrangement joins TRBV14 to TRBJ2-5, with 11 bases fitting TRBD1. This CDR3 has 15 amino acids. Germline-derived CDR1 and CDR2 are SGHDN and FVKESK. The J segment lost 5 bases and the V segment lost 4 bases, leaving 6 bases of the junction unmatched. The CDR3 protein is CASSRGTGGVETQYF. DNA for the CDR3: TGTGCCAGCAGCCGCGGGACAGGGGGAGTGGAGACCCAGTACTTC. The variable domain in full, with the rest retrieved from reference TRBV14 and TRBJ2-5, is EAGVTQFPSHSVIEKGQTVTLRCDPISGHDNLYWYRRVMGKEIKFLLHFVKESKQDESGMPNNRFLAERTGGTYSTLKVQPAELEDSGVYFCASSRGTGGVETQYFGPGTRLLVL.

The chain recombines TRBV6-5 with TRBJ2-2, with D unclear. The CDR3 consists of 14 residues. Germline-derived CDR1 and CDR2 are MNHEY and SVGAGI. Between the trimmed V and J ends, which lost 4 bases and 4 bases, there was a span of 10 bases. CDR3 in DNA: TGTGCCAGCAGTTCCCCATACTCCACCGGGGAGCTGTTTTTT. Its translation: CASSSPYSTGELFF.

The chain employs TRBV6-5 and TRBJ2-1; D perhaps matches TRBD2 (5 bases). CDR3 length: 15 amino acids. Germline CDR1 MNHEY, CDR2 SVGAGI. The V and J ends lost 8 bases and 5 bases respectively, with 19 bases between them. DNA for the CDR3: TGTGCCAGCGGGCGTCCTAGCCGACTTGACAATGAGCAGTTCTTC. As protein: CASGRPSRLDNEQFF.

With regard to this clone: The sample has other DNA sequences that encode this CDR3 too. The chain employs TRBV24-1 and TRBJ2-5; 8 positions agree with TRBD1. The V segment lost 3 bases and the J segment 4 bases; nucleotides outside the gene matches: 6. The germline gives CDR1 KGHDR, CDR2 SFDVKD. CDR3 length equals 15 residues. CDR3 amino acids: CATSDPTGAGETQYF. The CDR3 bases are TGTGCCACCAGTGATCCGACAGGGGCTGGAGAGACCCAGTACTTC.

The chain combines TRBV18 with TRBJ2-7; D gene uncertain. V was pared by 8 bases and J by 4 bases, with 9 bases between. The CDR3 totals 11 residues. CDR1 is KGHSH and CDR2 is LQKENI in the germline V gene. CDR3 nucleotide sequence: TGTGCCAGCACTGCCTCATACGAGCAGTACTTC. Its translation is CASTASYEQYF.

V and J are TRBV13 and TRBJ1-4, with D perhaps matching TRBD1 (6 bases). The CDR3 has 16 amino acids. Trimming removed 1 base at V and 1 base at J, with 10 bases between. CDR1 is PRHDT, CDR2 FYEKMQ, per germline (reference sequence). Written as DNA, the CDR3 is TGTGCCAGCAGCTTAGTCGGGGGGCTAACTAATGAAAAACTGTTTTTT. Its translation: CASSLVGGLTNEKLFF.

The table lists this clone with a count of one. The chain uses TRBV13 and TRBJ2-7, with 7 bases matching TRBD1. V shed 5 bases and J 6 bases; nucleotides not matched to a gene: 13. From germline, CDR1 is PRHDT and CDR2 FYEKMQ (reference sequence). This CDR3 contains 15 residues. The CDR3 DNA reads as TGTGCCAGCAGCCTTCTCGACAGGGAATACGGCGAGCAGTACTTC. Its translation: CASSLLDREYGEQYF.

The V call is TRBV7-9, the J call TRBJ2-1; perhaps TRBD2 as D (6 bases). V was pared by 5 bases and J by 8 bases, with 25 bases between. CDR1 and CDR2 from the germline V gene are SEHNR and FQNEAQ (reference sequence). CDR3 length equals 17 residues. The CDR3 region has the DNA TGTGCCAGCAGCATGCGACAACCCGGACTAAGGTTCGATGAGCAGTTCTTC. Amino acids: CASSMRQPGLRFDEQFF.

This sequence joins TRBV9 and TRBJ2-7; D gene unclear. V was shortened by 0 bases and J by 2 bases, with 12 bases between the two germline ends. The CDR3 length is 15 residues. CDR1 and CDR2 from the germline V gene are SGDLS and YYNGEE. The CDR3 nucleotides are TGTGCCAGCAGCGTAGGGTTAGTCGGTCCCTACGAGCAGTACTTC. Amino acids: CASSVGLVGPYEQYF.